The 7 T cell receptor beta chains below all came from one sample that was sequenced in a study of blood T cell repertoires in COVID-19. This table comes from immunoSEQ multiplex PCR, and its TCRdb copy is limited to in-frame clones, with some not included. Of about 240,000 clones listed, roughly 86% are singletons. Specimen: PBMCs or T cells enriched from blood (not recorded which). The receptor set was obtained from a woman in her forties with acute COVID-19.

This clone came up many times. The CDR3 here is CASSLTPVGLAGVGQETQYF. The CDR3 DNA reads as TGTGCCAGCAGTTTGACGCCCGTTGGTCTAGCGGGAGTAGGCCAAGAGACCCAGTACTTC. The chain recombines TRBV7-8 with TRBJ2-5, with 10 bases fitting TRBD2. This CDR3 has 20 amino acids. CDR1 and CDR2 (germline): SGHVS, FQNEAQ. After removal of 6 bases from V and 1 base from J, the junction contained 20 bases not matched to a gene.

The J gene is TRBJ2-7, the V gene TRBV13; 8 bases map to TRBD2. J was trimmed by 7 bases and V by 2 bases; bases with no gene match: 10. The CDR3 is 15 residues long. Germline CDR1 and CDR2: PRHDT and FYEKMQ (reference sequence). The CDR3 DNA is TGTGCCAGCAGCTTACGAGCGGGAGCGGTAGAAGAGCAGTACTTC. It yields the protein CASSLRAGAVEEQYF.

The J gene is TRBJ1-1, the V gene TRBV15; 9 nucleotides agree with TRBD1. Per the germline V gene, CDR1 is LNHNV and CDR2 is YYDKDF (reference sequence). This CDR3 has 15 residues. V was clipped by 3 bases and J by 2 bases; unmatched bases: 4. As DNA, the CDR3 is TGTGCCACCAGCAGGGACAGGGGAGGAAACACTGAAGCTTTCTTT. It yields the protein CATSRDRGGNTEAFF.

The DNA for the CDR3 is TGTGCCAGCAGCTTAGGTGGGCCTTTCTACAATGAGCAGTTCTTC. Translation gives CASSLGGPFYNEQFF. The chain has TRBV7-8 and TRBJ2-1; D gene unclear. Germline values: CDR1 SGHVS, CDR2 FQNEAQ. CDR3 size: 15 residues. The V end lost 1 base, the J end lost 3 bases, and 10 bases lay between the germline ends.

This chain uses TRBV6-5 with TRBJ1-3; the D gene is possibly TRBD1 (6 bases). V lost 6 bases to trimming and J lost 0 bases, with 12 bases between them. The CDR3 extends over 15 amino acids. CDR1 and CDR2 from the germline V gene are MNHEY and SVGAGI. The CDR3 spells CASSDPGVSGNTIYF. The CDR3 DNA sequence: TGTGCCAGCAGCGACCCAGGGGTCTCTGGAAACACCATATATTTT.

The chain carries TRBV27 and TRBJ2-1; 10 nucleotides line up with TRBD2. This CDR3 is built from 17 residues. Germline loops: CDR1 MNHEY, CDR2 SMNVEV (reference sequence). Trimming took 4 bases from V and 3 from J; bases not matched to a gene: 9. The CDR3 DNA follows: TGTGCCAGCAGTTCATACGACACTAGCGGGGACTACAATGAGCAGTTCTTC. It is translated as CASSSYDTSGDYNEQFF.

The chain has TRBV6-1 and TRBJ1-1, with D possibly being TRBD1 (6 bases). Between the trimmed V and J ends, which lost 2 bases and 1 base, there was a span of 11 bases. CDR1 and CDR2 from the germline V gene are MNHNS and SASEGT. The CDR3 spans 15 residues. The chain's CDR3 is CASSERIQGNTEAFF. CDR3 DNA: TGTGCCAGCAGTGAAAGAATACAGGGGAACACTGAAGCTTTCTTT.